Listed below are T cell receptor beta chains from one sample, sequenced in a study of blood T cell repertoires in COVID-19. Assay used: immunoSEQ multiplex PCR; TCRdb lists only in-frame clones, some missing. The repertoire holds 300,000 to 400,000 clones, with 86% as singletons. The sample consisted of peripheral blood. These receptors were obtained from a woman aged 55 to 70 with COVID-19, enrolled during active disease. CDR3s include the opening cysteine and the closing phenylalanine or tryptophan. Clone size is shown for a subset of rows, as once, few, many or a class of expanded clone.

clone_size	cdr3_length	j_call	v_call	cdr3_aa
NA	15	TRBJ2-7	TRBV25-1	CASSEPGTGGYEQYF
NA	18	TRBJ2-1	TRBV7-8	CASSLGRMTSGVNNEQFF
NA	18	TRBJ2-5	TRBV5-3	CARSLVGQGSLDQETQYF
NA	14	TRBJ1-2	TRBV14	CASSQGGQGVGYTF
NA	15	TRBJ2-7	TRBV7-2	CASSLAAASGGEQYF
NA	14	TRBJ2-3	TRBV7-9	CASSLGQGGDTQYF
few	15	TRBJ1-6	TRBV2	CASRLTGDYNSPLHF
NA	13	TRBJ2-5	TRBV19	CAASGLPSETQYF
NA	16	TRBJ1-5	TRBV6-1	CASSEDSGRVHQPQHF
NA	14	TRBJ1-5	TRBV19	CASSSDRASQPQHF
NA	15	TRBJ2-1	TRBV24-1	CATSDPSGGDNEQFF
NA	17	TRBJ2-3	TRBV7-3	CASSLPPQGEVTDTQYF
NA	13	TRBJ1-2	TRBV2	CASSGDTTYGYTF
NA	15	TRBJ2-6	TRBV29-1	CSVETAGFGANVLTF